The entry that follows covers one T cell receptor beta chain sequence. Its target antigen remains unknown. No base-level quality is on record; no much larger clone is a single base apart. This record belongs to a study of tumor-infiltrating lymphocytes in primary liver carcinoma (dated by TCRdb to 2017 to 2019). In the study overall: Of the five patients (three men and two women, aged 30 to 69 years), four had hepatocellular carcinoma and one had combined HCC and intrahepatic cholangiocarcinoma. To link TCRbeta repertoire diversity to the local molecular phenotype, the approximately 23 tumor region samples were profiled with Agilent mRNA microarrays. Each sample produced about 3.5 to 7.5 million productive TCRbeta reads, and read depth showed no significant difference between tissue types. TCRbeta repertoire sequencing, expression microarrays and whole-exome sequencing were combined in the study across five regions of each liver tumor, with adjacent normal tissue and blood also included. High reproducibility was observed for the technical replicate repertoires, with mean shared-clone rates roughly 0.87 and correlation coefficients above 0.95. TCRbeta repertoire sequencing covered 35 specimens from 5 patients: 25 or so tumor regions, 5 adjacent noncancerous liver tissues and 5 peripheral blood samples. The tumors of the five patients were staged as T1-T3 N0M0, with maximum diameters ranging from roughly 4 to 10 cm. What the work shows at the level of the full study, not this receptor alone: Only about 7-24% of top clones were found in all five regions of a tumor, suggesting spatial heterogeneity of tumor-infiltrating T cells. Only the TCR beta chain was sequenced, which likely underestimates true repertoire diversity because unpaired alpha chains were not captured. Repertoire overlap was found to be higher between tumor regions (mean around 36%) than between tumor-adjacent (approximately 17%) or tumor-blood (about 15%) pairs, consistent with antigen-driven expansion. The top 250 clones accounted for a significantly greater share of the repertoire in tumors than in blood (p = 0.039). Comparison of CD4+ and CD8+ T cell repertoires was precluded by the use of bulk unsorted samples. Only a few patients were included in the study, and the authors note that the findings should be validated in a larger study.

Without any cell sorting, total RNA and DNA were extracted together from around 18-30 mg of bulk tissue using the AllPrep DNA/RNA mini kit. Between late 2015 and March 2016, several patients in China with histopathologically diagnosed primary liver carcinoma had their tumors surgically resected. Chronic HBV infection was present in the patients, and the patients were treatment-naive at sampling. Five spatially separated regions were sampled per tumor: superior, inferior, left-lateral and right-lateral poles, plus the tumor centre. More than 80% viable tumor cells were found by histology in every tumor sample. Pieces of fresh tumor and adjacent tissue were cut in half, with one half kept in RNAlater at -80 degrees C and the other half sent for histology. A constant-region primer and ProtoScript II reverse transcriptase were used to reverse-transcribe TCRbeta-specific cDNA from roughly 0.5 ug total RNA. Three nested multiplex PCR rounds, following a slightly modified ARM-PCR procedure, were used to build the TCRbeta libraries. Multiplex TRBV1-TRBV30 forward primers and a Cbeta reverse primer were used in the first two PCR rounds, each of which was run for around 10 cycles. A final 25-cycle PCR with Deep VentR polymerase added sample barcodes and Illumina adapters. Amplicons of 200-500 bp were gel-purified with a QIAquick gel extraction kit before sequencing. An Illumina HiSeq 2500 was used to sequence the TCRbeta amplicons, generating 250-bp paired-end reads. Per the original workflow: To recover full CDR3 sequences, reads were quality-trimmed using Trimmomatic v0.33 and paired reads were then merged using FLASH v1.2.11. V, D and J germline segments were assigned to the rearranged TCRbeta sequences by MiGEC v1.2.1b. Clonotype statistics and Shannon-Wiener diversity indices were computed with VDJtools v1.0.0. Except for diversity analysis, only the 250 most abundant clonotypes of each sample were used in subsequent analyses to reduce sampling bias. TCRdb handled the public reads itself, with Q25 trimming in fastp and clone calling in MiXCR, and kept productive beta chains. CDR3 protein sequences are deduplicated, and each keeps its most common genes and DNA. TCRdb assigned the V and J calls; the authors' analysis was not used. This sample is represented by around 78,000 distinct CDR3 sequences; 71% of them were singletons. The ten largest clonotypes hold roughly 13% of the sample.

The CDR3 holds 17 amino acids from the cysteine to the phenylalanine. CDR3 DNA is the only sequence kept; it has 51 bases, read in frame from the first base. The germline V gene yields SGHRS for CDR1 and YFSETQ for CDR2. Trimming leaves V shorter by 8 bases and J shorter by 3 bases, with the junction holding 15 bases beyond the gene matches. The V and J genes are TRBV5-1 and TRBJ2-3; 10 middle bases align to TRBD2. The TCR comes from a woman aged 55-69 years with primary liver carcinoma and hepatitis B virus infection. Sequenced input: liver tumor tissue from sampling region 4. The cell subset or site label, as the study defines it: tumor region T4, right-lateral pole. The bases read TGCGCCAGTAGGTTGGAACTAGCGGGAACTGGTACAGATACGCAGTATTTT. Translated, it gives CASRLELAGTGTDTQYF.